Sequencing of this TCR beta chain was carried out in a study of identical twins' blood T cells. TCR cDNA libraries were made from RNA using a previously described, modified protocol. TCRdb reprocessed the 5' RACE reads via MiXCR and lists one record per CDR3 protein. The data contain fewer than 450,000 distinct CDR3 sequences, about 28% of them singletons. V lost 6 bases and J lost 4, with 15 bases in between. CDR1 is MNHNY, CDR2 SVGAGI, per germline (reference sequence). The CDR3 spans 14 residues. This clonotype has only a few counts. Its matching antigen is unknown. Study-level results: Abundant TCRbeta CDR3s overlapped more between twins than with unrelated donors.

Input material: PBMCs. This clonotype was obtained from a woman aged 18 to 55 in good health. The rearrangement joins TRBV6-6 to TRBJ1-1, with D unclear. Here the CDR3 reads CASSSGRASTEAFF. CDR3 nucleotides: TGTGCCAGCAGCTCCGGACGAGCGAGCACTGAAGCTTTCTTT.